Shown below are 27 T cell receptor beta chains from a single sample sequenced in a study of cytomegalovirus exposure and HLA in healthy donors. The PCR was carried out with 60 Vbeta primers and 13 Jbeta primers. TCRdb keeps only in-frame clones here, not all; method: immunoSEQ multiplex PCR. The sample has approximately 210,000 clones, 81% seen once. Sequenced material: PBMCs. The origin of the receptors is a man aged 18 to 30 in good health and CMV-seronegative.

The DNA for the CDR3 is TGTGCCTTTTTTGGCAGAGGCGAGGAAAAACTGTTTTTT. Residues: CAFFGRGEEKLFF. V usage is TRBV15 and J usage is TRBJ1-4; D uncertain. The V gene lost 11 bases and the J gene lost 8 bases, with 18 bases spanning the gap. Germline lookup yields CDR1 LNHNV and CDR2 YYDKDF (reference sequence). There are 13 residues in the CDR3.

This clone was seen more than once but under ten times. This sample also contains other DNA sequences that code for the same CDR3. The chain links TRBV5-1 to TRBJ2-5; D is unresolved. Trimming took 4 bases from V and 0 from J, leaving 4 bases between them. Per the germline V gene, CDR1 is SGHRS and CDR2 is YFSETQ. The CDR3 covers 12 residues. CDR3 DNA sequence: TGCGCCAGCAGCCGGGACCAAGAGACCCAGTACTTC. Its translation is CASSRDQETQYF.

The chain recombines TRBV5-1 with TRBJ1-1; D perhaps matches TRBD1 (5 bases). Germline CDR1 SGHRS, CDR2 YFSETQ. This CDR3 region has 14 residues. V lost 4 bases, J lost 4 bases, and 14 bases lay in between. The CDR3: CASSPAAGGTEAFF. The CDR3 DNA follows: TGCGCCAGCAGCCCGGCGGCGGGGGGCACTGAAGCTTTCTTT.

The chain joins TRBV19 to TRBJ1-2; D is perhaps TRBD1 (6 bases). CDR3 size: 15 residues. V shed 11 bases and J shed 8 bases, with 27 bases lying between them. CDR1 is LNHDA, CDR2 SQIVND, per germline (reference sequence). CDR3 bases: TGTGCCGGAAGTGACAGGTCGGCAGATCTGAGCGGCTACACCTTC. This encodes CAGSDRSADLSGYTF. The variable domain in full, completed from reference TRBV19 and TRBJ1-2, reads DGGITQSPKYLFRKEGQNVTLSCEQNLNHDAMYWYRQDPGQGLRLIYYSQIVNDFQKGDIAEGYSVSREKKESFPLTVTSAQKNPTAFYLCAGSDRSADLSGYTFGSGTRLTVV.

J is TRBJ2-5 and V is TRBV4-3; tentative D call: TRBD1 (8 bases). Germline CDR1 and CDR2: LGHNA and YSLEER. CDR3 length: 13 amino acids. V lost 1 base and J 11 bases, leaving 14 bases between the germline ends. CDR3: CASSQGGGQAQYF. CDR3 DNA sequence: TGCGCCAGCAGCCAAGGGGGGGGACAGGCACAGTACTTC.

This clone was seen a handful of times. The chain carries TRBV6-5 and TRBJ1-1, with TRBD1 as a possible D gene (5 bases). Germline V gives CDR1 MNHEY, CDR2 SVGAGI. The CDR3 has 15 amino acids. The V end lost 2 bases, the J end lost 4 bases, and 14 bases lay between the germline ends. The CDR3 bases are TGTGCCAGCAGTTACCTGGACATCGGTGCCACTGAAGCTTTCTTT. Its protein is CASSYLDIGATEAFF.

The chain links TRBV7-2 to TRBJ1-2; 7 bases align to TRBD1. Germline CDR1 is SGHTA and CDR2 is FQGNSA. The J segment lost 4 bases and the V segment lost 0 bases, leaving 11 bases of the junction unmatched. The length of the CDR3 is 17 residues. Written as DNA, the CDR3 is TGTGCCAGCAGCTTAGCGACGGGCTCGACAGGGTTCTATGGCTACACCTTC. It codes for CASSLATGSTGFYGYTF.

J is TRBJ2-7 and V is TRBV5-8; 9 bases agree with TRBD2. Germline CDR1 is SGHTS and CDR2 is YDEGEE. V was pared by 0 bases and J by 5 bases, with 6 bases of the junction left unmatched. This CDR3 is 15 amino acids long. The CDR3 protein is CASSLDASGNNEQYF. CDR3 bases: TGTGCCAGCAGCTTGGATGCTAGCGGGAACAACGAGCAGTACTTC.

The V gene is TRBV4-2, the J gene TRBJ1-5; D is possibly TRBD1 (5 bases). V lost 2 bases and J lost 0, with 14 bases in between. The CDR3 covers 17 residues. The V gene's germline CDR1 is LGHNA and CDR2 YNFKEQ. This chain's CDR3 is CASSQKVGTDSNQPQHF. For the CDR3, the DNA is TGTGCCAGCAGCCAAAAAGTCGGGACTGATAGCAATCAGCCCCAGCATTTT.

This chain links TRBV7-2 with TRBJ1-1; D not certain. The V end was cut by 4 bases, the J end by 0 bases, with 12 bases between. This CDR3 contains 15 residues. Germline CDR1 and CDR2: SGHTA and FQGNSA. CDR3 bases: TGTGCCAGCAGCTCCGAGAGTTCCATGAACACTGAAGCTTTCTTT. This sequence encodes CASSSESSMNTEAFF.

This chain joins TRBV11-2 and TRBJ1-5, with TRBD1 as a possible D gene (5 bases). This CDR3 is 16 amino acids long. Trimming stripped 5 bases from V and 1 base from J, with 15 bases between. The germline gives CDR1 SGHAT, CDR2 FQNNGV. As DNA, the CDR3 is TGTGCCAGCAGCCCGGGACTCCCCACGAGCAATCAGCCCCAGCATTTT. Translation: CASSPGLPTSNQPQHF.

CDR3 protein: CASSLGGLGTSESEQFF. The CDR3 DNA sequence: TGCGCCAGCAGCTTGGGGGGGTTGGGGACTAGCGAAAGTGAGCAGTTCTTC. The chain links TRBV5-1 to TRBJ2-1, with 10 nucleotides matching TRBD2. The trim removed 0 bases at V and 9 bases at J, leaving 12 bases unmatched. Germline V gene sequence: CDR1 SGHRS, CDR2 YFSETQ. The CDR3 has 17 residues.

The chain couples TRBV14 to TRBJ2-2; D is undetermined. V shed 4 bases and J shed 2 bases, with 17 bases lying between them. The germline gives CDR1 SGHDN, CDR2 FVKESK. This CDR3 has 17 residues. The CDR3 here is CASSPLHKMANTGELFF. For the CDR3, the DNA is TGTGCCAGCAGCCCCTTACACAAAATGGCTAACACCGGGGAGCTGTTTTTT. Based on the CDR3 plus reference TRBV14 and TRBJ2-2, the full variable domain is EAGVTQFPSHSVIEKGQTVTLRCDPISGHDNLYWYRRVMGKEIKFLLHFVKESKQDESGMPNNRFLAERTGGTYSTLKVQPAELEDSGVYFCASSPLHKMANTGELFFGEGSRLTVL.

The chain carries TRBV5-1 and TRBJ2-1; D perhaps matches TRBD1 (6 bases). Germline V gene sequence: CDR1 SGHRS, CDR2 YFSETQ. The CDR3 spans 15 residues. Deletions cut 4 bases from V and 1 base from J, with 12 bases between. Here the CDR3 DNA reads TGCGCCAGCAGCCCAACAGGGTTATCCTACAATGAGCAGTTCTTC. Its protein is CASSPTGLSYNEQFF.

This clone was detected once. This chain links TRBV5-5 with TRBJ2-7, with a possible D match to TRBD1 (6 bases). This CDR3 is built from 14 residues. In germline, CDR1 is SGHKS, CDR2 YYEKEE (reference sequence). V lost 2 bases, J lost 4 bases, and 13 bases lay in between. CDR3 sequence reads: CASSLGRGRYEQYF. The CDR3 bases are TGTGCCAGCAGCTTAGGCAGGGGACGGTACGAGCAGTACTTC.

This clone was picked up a small number of times. The chain combines TRBV2 with TRBJ2-5; the match to TRBD2 covers 11 bases. The J segment lost 5 bases and the V segment lost 8 bases, leaving 10 bases of the junction unmatched. The CDR3 is 15 amino acids. CDR1 SNHLY and CDR2 FYNNEI come from the germline V gene. CDR3: CASGTSSGGSETQYF. DNA for the CDR3: TGTGCCAGCGGAACATCTAGCGGGGGGTCTGAGACCCAGTACTTC.

This sequence joins TRBV12-5 and TRBJ2-1; D ambiguous. The CDR3 sequence is 17 residues long. Germline-derived CDR1 and CDR2 are LGHNT and FRNRAP. Trimming stripped 0 bases from V and 0 bases from J, with 12 bases between. The CDR3 DNA follows: TGTGCTAGTGGTTTGGTAGGTAGCTTGGACTCCTACAATGAGCAGTTCTTC. It yields the protein CASGLVGSLDSYNEQFF.

The chain joins TRBV4-3 to TRBJ2-5; 10 nucleotides agree with TRBD2. The closer fit of TRBJ2-7 to the DNA end suggests the J call may be wrong. The germline V gene has CDR1 LGHNA and CDR2 YSLEER. CDR3 length: 17 amino acids. The CDR3 nucleotides read TGCGCCAGCAGCCAAGATGCTAGCGGGAGATTGTCCTACGAGCAGTACTTC. Translation: CASSQDASGRLSYEQYF.

The chain uses TRBV18 and TRBJ1-2; 9 nucleotides align to TRBD1. Germline CDR1 reads KGHSH; CDR2 reads LQKENI. V shed 4 bases, J shed 6 bases, and the junction held 3 bases outside the gene matches. The CDR3 is 13 residues long. The CDR3 loop is CASSRGQGDGYTF. CDR3 bases: TGTGCCAGCTCACGGGGACAGGGCGATGGCTACACCTTC.

V and J are TRBV7-2 and TRBJ2-3; 7 bases map to TRBD2. Germline CDR1 and CDR2: SGHTA and FQGNSA. This CDR3 has 14 residues. V trimming: 5 bases; J trimming: 6 bases; junction bases outside the gene matches: 8. The CDR3 region is CASSTGGSGDTQYF. As DNA, the CDR3 is TGTGCCAGCAGCACGGGCGGGAGTGGCGATACGCAGTATTTT. The variable domain in full, with the rest retrieved from reference TRBV7-2 and TRBJ2-3, is GAGVSQSPSNKVTEKGKDVELRCDPISGHTALYWYRQSLGQGLEFLIYFQGNSAPDKSGLPSDRFSAERTGGSVSTLTIQRTQQEDSAVYLCASSTGGSGDTQYFGPGTRLTVL.

The gene calls are TRBV13 and TRBJ2-2; 8 bases match TRBD1. The germline gives CDR1 PRHDT, CDR2 FYEKMQ (reference sequence). The CDR3 runs to 16 residues. V trimming: 2 bases; J trimming: 3 bases; junction bases outside the gene matches: 5. CDR3 residues: CASSLLQGAYTGELFF. DNA for the CDR3: TGTGCCAGCAGCTTACTCCAGGGGGCATACACCGGGGAGCTGTTTTTT.

The chain combines TRBV5-1 with TRBJ2-5; 9 bases are a match to TRBD2. Losses at the gene ends were 2 bases for V and 5 bases for J; bases not matched to a gene: 7. The germline CDR1 and CDR2 sequences are SGHRS and YFSETQ. The CDR3 spans 15 residues. CDR3 region: CASSFGGRARETQYF. The CDR3 bases are TGCGCCAGCAGCTTCGGCGGGAGGGCCCGGGAGACCCAGTACTTC.

The V call is TRBV2, the J call TRBJ1-6; D is unresolved. Germline V gene data show CDR1 as SNHLY and CDR2 as FYNNEI. Trimming removed 4 bases at V and 9 bases at J, with 10 bases between. This CDR3 comprises 13 residues. The DNA for the CDR3 is TGTGCCAGCAGTGTTAACGAGGGTTCACCCCTCCACTTT. Translation gives CASSVNEGSPLHF.

CDR3 protein: CASTNGQSNQPQHF. CDR3 in DNA: TGTGCCAGCACAAATGGGCAAAGCAATCAGCCCCAGCATTTT. The rearrangement joins TRBV28 to TRBJ1-5; no reliable D call. This CDR3 has 14 amino acids. Trimming shortened V by 7 bases and J by 1 base, and 11 bases separated the two germline ends. Germline V CDR1 and CDR2: MDHEN, SYDVKM.

There are a few counts of this clone. The genes are TRBV7-3 and TRBJ2-3; TRBD2 agrees at 8 bases. Germline V gene sequence: CDR1 SGHTA, CDR2 FQGTGA. This CDR3 has 15 amino acids. J was trimmed by 3 bases and V by 5 bases; bases with no gene match: 7. CDR3 loop: CASSPGGEVTDTQYF. The DNA for the CDR3 is TGTGCCAGCAGCCCGGGGGGGGAAGTGACAGATACGCAGTATTTT. Full variable domain (rest looked up from reference TRBV7-3 and TRBJ2-3): GAGVSQTPSNKVTEKGKYVELRCDPISGHTALYWYRQSLGQGPEFLIYFQGTGAADDSGLPNDRFFAVRPEGSVSTLKIQRTERGDSAVYLCASSPGGEVTDTQYFGPGTRLTVL.

The V and J genes are TRBV5-1 and TRBJ2-5; 7 bases are shared with TRBD1. Germline V CDR1 and CDR2: SGHRS, YFSETQ. The CDR3 contains 14 residues. With V trimmed by 4 bases and J by 5 bases, 8 bases remained unmatched. The CDR3 reads CASSPQGVGETQYF. CDR3 bases: TGCGCCAGCAGCCCGCAGGGGGTTGGCGAGACCCAGTACTTC.

The chain couples TRBV5-6 to TRBJ2-3; maybe TRBD1 (5 bases). The CDR3 is made up of 13 amino acids. Germline CDR1 SGHDT, CDR2 YYEEEE. Between the trimmed V and J ends, which lost 0 bases and 6 bases, there was a span of 8 bases. CDR3 protein: CASSLGGRDTQYF. CDR3 coding DNA: TGTGCCAGCAGCTTGGGGGGCCGGGATACGCAGTATTTT.